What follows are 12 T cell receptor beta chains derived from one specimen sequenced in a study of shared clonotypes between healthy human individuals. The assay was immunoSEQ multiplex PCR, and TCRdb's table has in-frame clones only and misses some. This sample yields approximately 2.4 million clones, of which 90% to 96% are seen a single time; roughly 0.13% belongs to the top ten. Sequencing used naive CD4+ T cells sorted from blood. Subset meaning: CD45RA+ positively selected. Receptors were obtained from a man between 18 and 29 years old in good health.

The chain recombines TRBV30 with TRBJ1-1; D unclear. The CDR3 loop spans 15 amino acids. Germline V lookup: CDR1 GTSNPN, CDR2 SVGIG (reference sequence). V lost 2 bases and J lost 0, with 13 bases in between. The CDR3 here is CAWSRALIMNTEAFF. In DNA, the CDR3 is TGTGCCTGGAGTAGGGCTCTAATTATGAACACTGAAGCTTTCTTT.

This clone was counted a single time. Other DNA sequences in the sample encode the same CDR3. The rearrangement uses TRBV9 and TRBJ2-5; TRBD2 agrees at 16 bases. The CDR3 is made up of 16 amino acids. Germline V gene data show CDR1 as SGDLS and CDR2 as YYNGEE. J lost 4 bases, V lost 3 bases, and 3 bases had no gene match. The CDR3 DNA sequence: TGTGCCAGCAGCGCTGGGACTAGCGGGGGGGCAGAGACCCAGTACTTC. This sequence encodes CASSAGTSGGAETQYF.

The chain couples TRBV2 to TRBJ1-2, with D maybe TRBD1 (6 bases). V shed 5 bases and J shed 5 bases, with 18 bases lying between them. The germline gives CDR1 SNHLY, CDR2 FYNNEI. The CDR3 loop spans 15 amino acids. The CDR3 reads CASSNPGGQRYGYTF. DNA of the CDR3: TGTGCCAGCAGTAACCCGGGGGGCCAGCGGTATGGCTACACCTTC.

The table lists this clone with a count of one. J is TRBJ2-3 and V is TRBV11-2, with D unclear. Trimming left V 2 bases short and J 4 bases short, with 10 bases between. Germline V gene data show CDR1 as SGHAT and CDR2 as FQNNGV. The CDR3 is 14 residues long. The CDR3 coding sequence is TGTGCCAGCAGCTTACAGAGCCCAGCAGATACGCAGTATTTT. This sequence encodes CASSLQSPADTQYF.

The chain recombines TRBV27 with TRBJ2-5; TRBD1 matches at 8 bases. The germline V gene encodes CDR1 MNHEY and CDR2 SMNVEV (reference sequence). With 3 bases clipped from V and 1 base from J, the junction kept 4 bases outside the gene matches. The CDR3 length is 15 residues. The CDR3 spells CASSFAGTGQETQYF. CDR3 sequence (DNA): TGTGCCAGCAGTTTCGCAGGGACAGGCCAAGAGACCCAGTACTTC.

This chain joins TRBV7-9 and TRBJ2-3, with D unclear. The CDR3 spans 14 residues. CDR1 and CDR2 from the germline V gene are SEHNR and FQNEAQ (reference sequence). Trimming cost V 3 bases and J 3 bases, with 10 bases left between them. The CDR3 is CASSFSSRTDTQYF. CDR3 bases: TGTGCCAGCAGCTTCTCCTCTAGGACAGATACGCAGTATTTT.

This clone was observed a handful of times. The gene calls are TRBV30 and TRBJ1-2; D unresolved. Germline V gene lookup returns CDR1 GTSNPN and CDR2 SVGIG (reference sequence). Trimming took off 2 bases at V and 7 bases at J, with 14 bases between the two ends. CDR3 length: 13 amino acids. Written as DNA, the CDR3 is TGTGCCTGGAGTCAGGCTTCCTTCGGTGGCTACACCTTC. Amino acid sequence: CAWSQASFGGYTF.

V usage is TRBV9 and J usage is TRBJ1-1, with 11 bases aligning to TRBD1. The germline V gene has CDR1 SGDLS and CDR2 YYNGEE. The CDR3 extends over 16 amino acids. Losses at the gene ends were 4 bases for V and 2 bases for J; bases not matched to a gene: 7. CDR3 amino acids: CASSLGTGGKNTEAFF. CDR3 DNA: TGTGCCAGCAGCCTTGGGACAGGGGGGAAAAACACTGAAGCTTTCTTT.

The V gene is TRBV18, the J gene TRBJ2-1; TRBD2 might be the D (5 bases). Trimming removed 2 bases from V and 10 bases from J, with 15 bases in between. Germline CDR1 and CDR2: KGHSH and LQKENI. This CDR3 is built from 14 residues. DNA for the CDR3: TGTGCCAGCTCACCAAAACGGTGGACGGGGGAGCAGTTCTTC. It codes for CASSPKRWTGEQFF.

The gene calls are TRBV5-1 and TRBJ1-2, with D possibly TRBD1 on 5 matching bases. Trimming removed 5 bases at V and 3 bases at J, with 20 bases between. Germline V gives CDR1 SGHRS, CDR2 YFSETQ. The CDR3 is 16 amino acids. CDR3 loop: CASRPPGTVLYYGYTF. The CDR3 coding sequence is TGCGCCAGCAGACCCCCCGGGACGGTTCTTTACTATGGCTACACCTTC.

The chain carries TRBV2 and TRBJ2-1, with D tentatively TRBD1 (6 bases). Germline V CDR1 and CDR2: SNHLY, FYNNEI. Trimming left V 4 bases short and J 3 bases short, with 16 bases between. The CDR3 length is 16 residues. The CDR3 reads CASSGGSGTLYNEQFF. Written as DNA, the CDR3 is TGTGCCAGCAGTGGAGGGTCTGGGACACTCTACAATGAGCAGTTCTTC.

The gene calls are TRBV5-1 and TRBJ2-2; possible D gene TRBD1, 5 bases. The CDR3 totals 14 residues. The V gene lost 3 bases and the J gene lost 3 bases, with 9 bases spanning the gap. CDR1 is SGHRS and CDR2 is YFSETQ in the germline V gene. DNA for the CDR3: TGCGCCAGCAGCTCATTCAGGGACACCGGGGAGCTGTTTTTT. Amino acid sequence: CASSSFRDTGELFF. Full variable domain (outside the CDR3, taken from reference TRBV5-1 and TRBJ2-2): KAGVTQTPRYLIKTRGQQVTLSCSPISGHRSVSWYQQTPGQGLQFLFEYFSETQRNKGNFPGRFSGRQFSNSRSEMNVSTLELGDSALYLCASSSFRDTGELFFGEGSRLTVL.